This entry lists 3 T cell receptor beta chains sequenced from one sample in a study of OX40 agonist ivuxolimab in advanced cancers. Sequenced by immunoSEQ multiplex PCR; TCRdb stores in-frame clones only, minus some. The table includes over 95,000 clones, over 85% detected once. The sample was CD4+ or CD8+ T cells sorted from blood, taken in a trial of the OX40 agonist ivuxolimab. All receptors come from an adult with an advanced solid tumor such as melanoma, head and neck, liver or kidney cancer.

This sequence joins TRBV30 and TRBJ2-1, with D perhaps matching TRBD2 (6 bases). The ends were cut back, 8 bases at V and 14 bases at J, with 25 bases in the middle. CDR1 GTSNPN and CDR2 SVGIG come from the germline V gene (reference sequence). The CDR3 consists of 13 residues. The CDR3 DNA reads TGTGCCGGCCAATTACGGGACTTCGGAGCGGAGTTCTTC. It is translated as CAGQLRDFGAEFF.

This chain links TRBV4-3 with TRBJ1-6; 8 bases match TRBD1. V was clipped by 3 bases and J by 7 bases; unmatched bases: 8. In germline, CDR1 is LGHNA, CDR2 YSLEER. This CDR3 has 16 amino acids. CDR3: CASSQGAQGGNSPLHF. The CDR3 DNA sequence: TGCGCCAGCAGCCAGGGAGCACAGGGGGGCAATTCACCCCTCCACTTT.

The genes are TRBV28 and TRBJ2-1, with 11 bases identical to TRBD2. V trimming: 8 bases; J trimming: 8 bases; junction bases outside the gene matches: 8. The length of the CDR3 is 14 residues. Germline-derived CDR1 and CDR2 are MDHEN and SYDVKM. The CDR3 reads CASAGTSGRHEQFF. The CDR3 bases are TGTGCCAGCGCCGGGACTAGCGGAAGACATGAGCAGTTCTTC.